These 11 T cell receptor beta chains were sequenced from one sample in a study of T-cell memory formation after mild COVID-19. Using its own MiXCR run on the 5' RACE reads, TCRdb lists one record per CDR3 protein. The sample shows 350,000 to 500,000 distinct CDR3 sequences, about a sixth of them seen only once. Source material: PBMCs or a T cell subset sorted from them (not recorded which). These receptors were obtained from a man between 18 and 35 years old who had mild COVID-19 (a few samples of this study predate the infection). Cell type and time point are not known.

This clonotype has just a few counts. The chain carries TRBV29-1 and TRBJ2-3; D might be TRBD2 (6 bases). The CDR3 has 12 amino acids. Germline V gene data show CDR1 as SQVTM and CDR2 as ANQGSEA. The V and J ends lost 4 bases and 3 bases respectively, with 8 bases between them. In DNA form, the CDR3 reads TGCAGCGTTGGCCGGGGGACAGATACGCAGTATTTT. Translating it yields CSVGRGTDTQYF.

This clonotype has ten or more counts. V usage is TRBV20-1 and J usage is TRBJ2-5; 9 bases align to TRBD2. CDR3 length equals 16 residues. Germline V gene data show CDR1 as DFQATT and CDR2 as SNEGSKA (reference sequence). With 2 bases clipped from V and 4 bases from J, the junction kept 11 bases outside the gene matches. CDR3 nucleotides: TGCAGTGCTAGACTTTCGCCGGGACTAGCAGTAGAGACCCAGTACTTC. Residues: CSARLSPGLAVETQYF.

This clonotype has a handful of counts. This sequence joins TRBV6-2 or TRBV6-3 and TRBJ1-5; no definite D call. The CDR3 covers 14 residues. V dropped 2 bases and J dropped 0 bases, with 5 bases sitting between them. Germline V CDR1 and CDR2: MNHEY, SVGEGT. The CDR3 sequence: CASSYGFSNQPQHF. The CDR3 coding sequence is TGTGCCAGCAGTTACGGTTTTAGCAATCAGCCCCAGCATTTT.

This clonotype was seen a few times. V gene TRBV6-2 or TRBV6-3 combines with J gene TRBJ2-7, with 7 bases aligning to TRBD1. The germline V gene encodes CDR1 MNHEY and CDR2 SVGEGT. J gave up 0 bases and V 2 bases, and 1 base lay outside the gene matches. The CDR3 consists of 14 residues. CDR3 region: CASSYEGASYEQYF. In DNA form, the CDR3 reads TGTGCCAGCAGTTACGAGGGGGCCTCCTACGAGCAGTACTTC.

This clonotype was seen a handful of times. The chain couples TRBV7-9 to TRBJ2-6, with no clear D. Germline values: CDR1 SEHNR, CDR2 FQNEAQ (reference sequence). This CDR3 spans 15 amino acids. V lost 5 bases to trimming and J lost 4 bases, with 12 bases between them. The CDR3 DNA follows: TGTGCCAGCAGCACCGGCTCTCTGGGGGCCAACGTCCTGACTTTC. Amino acids: CASSTGSLGANVLTF.

This chain joins TRBV6-2 or TRBV6-3 and TRBJ2-3; D not resolved. The V gene lost 5 bases and the J gene lost 4 bases, with 10 bases spanning the gap. Per the germline V gene, CDR1 is MNHEY and CDR2 is SVGEGT. The CDR3 consists of 13 residues. The CDR3 nucleotides are TGTGCCAGCAGTCCCCACTCCCCAGATACGCAGTATTTT. Translated: CASSPHSPDTQYF.

V is TRBV7-3 and J is TRBJ1-1; possibly TRBD1 for D (5 bases). Germline V gene lookup returns CDR1 SGHTA and CDR2 FQGTGA. V lost 1 base, J lost 8 bases, and 11 bases lay in between. The CDR3 runs to 13 residues. CDR3 nucleotide sequence: TGTGCCAGCAGCTTAAGTCAGGGTCTCGAAGCTTTCTTT. This encodes CASSLSQGLEAFF.

V and J are TRBV5-1 and TRBJ1-1; D gene ambiguous. The V end was cut by 0 bases, the J end by 1 base, with 10 bases between. This CDR3 comprises 15 residues. Germline values: CDR1 SGHRS, CDR2 YFSETQ. Here the CDR3 DNA reads TGCGCCAGCAGCTTGGCCGGGGTGACGAACACTGAAGCTTTCTTT. Translation gives CASSLAGVTNTEAFF.

This clonotype occurred many times. The J gene is TRBJ2-3, the V gene TRBV7-9, with 9 bases lining up with TRBD2. The length of the CDR3 is 15 residues. Trimming at V came to 4 bases and at J to 4 bases, leaving 6 bases not matched to a gene. Germline assignment: CDR1 SEHNR and CDR2 FQNEAQ (reference sequence). The CDR3 DNA reads TGTGCCAGCAGCTCACCGGGACTAGCTCCAGATACGCAGTATTTT. Translation: CASSSPGLAPDTQYF.

This clonotype was seen at least ten times. The chain carries TRBV7-6 and TRBJ2-2; D uncertain. The CDR3 is made up of 13 amino acids. The germline gives CDR1 SGHVS, CDR2 FNYEAQ. Trimming removed 5 bases at V and 6 bases at J, with 10 bases between. CDR3: CASSPRGAGELFF. CDR3 in DNA: TGTGCCAGCAGCCCCCGTGGGGCCGGGGAGCTGTTTTTT.

The rearrangement links TRBV15 to TRBJ2-1; no reliable D call. The CDR3 totals 11 residues. From germline, CDR1 is LNHNV and CDR2 YYDKDF (reference sequence). Trimming cost V 9 bases and J 2 bases, with 5 bases left between them. DNA of the CDR3: TGTGCCACTGGGACCTACAATGAGCAGTTCTTC. This translates into CATGTYNEQFF.